These 5 T cell receptor beta chains came from one sample sequenced in a study of CD4 T cells in relation to SARS-CoV-2 and coronaviruses. For these TCRs, the target antigens are not known. Clones were sequenced by immunoSEQ multiplex PCR, and TCRdb holds only the in-frame ones, with some missing. The sample contains tens of thousands of clones, more than 65% of which appear only once. Sequencing input: naive CD4+ T cells from PBMCs, cultured in vitro. Noted subset: naive CD4+ T cells isolated by negative enrichment. These TCRs come from an adult with COVID-19.

This sequence joins TRBV27 and TRBJ2-7, with D possibly matching TRBD2 (5 bases). V was cut by 5 bases and J by 4 bases, with 21 bases left in between. This CDR3 has 16 amino acids. Germline V gives CDR1 MNHEY, CDR2 SMNVEV (reference sequence). In DNA, the CDR3 is TGTGCCAGCAGTCCAACCCTGGGAGCGTCTCATTACGAGCAGTACTTC. Translation gives CASSPTLGASHYEQYF.

Only one count was recorded for this clone. The chain has TRBV9 and TRBJ2-1; D not resolved. CDR3 length: 13 residues. CDR1 is SGDLS, CDR2 YYNGEE, per germline. V lost 3 bases and J 7 bases, leaving 11 bases between the germline ends. DNA of the CDR3: TGTGCCAGCAGCGGGCATGCTTCGAATGAGCAGTTCTTC. Encoded protein: CASSGHASNEQFF.

This clone was counted once. V is TRBV9 and J is TRBJ2-7; D is perhaps TRBD2 (5 bases). The germline V and J ends were trimmed by 0 bases and 6 bases, with 10 bases remaining between them. This CDR3 contains 13 residues. Germline CDR1 and CDR2: SGDLS and YYNGEE. The CDR3 reads CASSVEVASEQYF. CDR3 DNA: TGTGCCAGCAGCGTAGAGGTAGCGTCCGAGCAGTACTTC.

The rearrangement uses TRBV4-1 and TRBJ1-2; no clear D gene. The V end was cut by 2 bases, the J end by 3 bases, with 16 bases between. Germline CDR1 is MGHRA and CDR2 is YSYEKL. This CDR3 has 16 amino acids. In nucleotides, the CDR3 is TGCGCCAGCAGCCAACCCCTTCGGGTTTTCGACTATGGCTACACCTTC. Translating it yields CASSQPLRVFDYGYTF.

This clone was observed a handful of times. This chain uses TRBV3-1 (or the pseudogene TRBV3-2) with TRBJ2-6; D unclear. The CDR3 is 17 residues long. Trimming pared 6 bases from V and 1 base from J, leaving 16 bases between. CDR1 is LGHDT and CDR2 is YNNKEL in the germline V gene (reference sequence). The CDR3, as DNA: TGTGCCAGCAGACATGGCACAGTGTCTTCTGGGGCCAACGTCCTGACTTTC. Amino acid sequence: CASRHGTVSSGANVLTF.